What follows are 2 T cell receptor beta chains derived from one specimen sequenced in a study of blood T cell repertoires in COVID-19. The repertoire was sequenced with immunoSEQ multiplex PCR; TCRdb's copy has only in-frame clones and lacks some. The sample lists approximately 46,000 clones, around 85% occurring once. The sequenced sample consisted of peripheral blood. These receptors were obtained from a man aged 60 to 75 with acute or convalescent COVID-19.

This clone is a singleton in its sample. This chain joins TRBV24-1 and TRBJ1-3, with D uncertain. The CDR3 covers 15 residues. V shed 2 bases and J shed 0 bases, with 7 bases lying between them. Germline-derived CDR1 and CDR2 are KGHDR and SFDVKD. This CDR3 reads CATSDSRGSGNTIYF. CDR3 nucleotides: TGTGCCACCAGTGATTCCCGAGGCTCTGGAAACACCATATATTTT.

The chain uses TRBV11-2 and TRBJ2-1; TRBD2 might be the D (5 bases). This CDR3 is 17 amino acids long. CDR1 and CDR2 (germline): SGHAT, FQNNGV. V lost 5 bases, J lost 4 bases, and 21 bases lay in between. CDR3 coding DNA: TGTGCCAGCAGCGGGCAGGCGTCGGCTAGCTGGTACAATGAGCAGTTCTTC. It codes for CASSGQASASWYNEQFF.